A single TCR beta chain is shown here with its context. This study enrolled people aged 18 to 89 from about 26 US geographic areas. These data belong to a study of blood T cell repertoires in COVID-19. Study at large: T cells, B-cell-depleted T cells, or PBMCs provided the cDNA or gDNA that served as material.

Original analysis: Quantification of nucleated cells was approximated via reference gene primer amplification. Sequenced by immunoSEQ multiplex PCR; TCRdb stores in-frame clones only, minus some. The V and J calls and clone size were taken over from that table, and D and trimming were inferred from the DNA. The table has approximately 230,000 clones, 88% seen once. Trimming removed 4 bases from V and 6 bases from J, with 10 bases in between. The length of the CDR3 is 12 residues. Germline V lookup: CDR1 MNHEY, CDR2 SVGEGT. The chain recombines TRBV6-2 or TRBV6-3 with TRBJ2-7, with D hard to call. Sequencing was performed on PBMCs or T cells enriched from blood (not recorded which). This TCR was recovered from a woman aged 45-65 years with acute COVID-19. The CDR3 region is CASSSHLLEQYF. The CDR3 nucleotides are TGTGCCAGCAGTTCTCACTTACTCGAGCAGTACTTC.